This T cell receptor (beta chain) was sequenced in a study of memory CD4+ T cells and cytomegalovirus serostatus. The sort gate was single viable CD3+CD4+CD8-CD45RO+ cells for memory CD4+ T cells. Sequencing was performed with immunoSEQ multiplex PCR; in TCRdb, only in-frame clones are kept and a portion is missing. This repertoire shows some 53,000 clones, around four fifths found once; its top ten account for about 0.8%. This CDR3 region has 15 residues. Germline CDR1 and CDR2: SEHNR and FQNEAQ (reference sequence). V lost 4 bases to trimming and J lost 4 bases; unmatched junction nucleotides: 8. The rearrangement joins TRBV7-9 to TRBJ1-1; TRBD1 matches 8 bases. Sequencing was done on a sample of memory CD4+ T cells from blood. The TCR originated in an adult in good health and CMV-seronegative. The CDR3 nucleotides read TGTGCCAGCAGCTCGCGGACAGGGATGGGCACTGAAGCTTTCTTT. It specifies CASSSRTGMGTEAFF.